The 32 T cell receptor beta chains in this list originate from one sample, sequenced in a study of shared clonotypes between healthy human individuals. Profiling relied on immunoSEQ multiplex PCR, and the TCRdb table lists in-frame clones only, not all of them. This sample has 1.5 million to 2.5 million clones, with 85% to 95% found just once. Naivety among CD8 cells was defined by CD45RO negativity and positive CCR7 selection, thereby excluding terminally differentiated effector memory CD45RA+ cells. The sample taken for sequencing was naive CD8+ T cells sorted from blood. The receptors stem from a man younger than 35 in good health.

The J gene is TRBJ1-1, the V gene TRBV27; 7 nucleotides match TRBD1. Trimming at V came to 6 bases and at J to 3 bases, leaving 7 bases not matched to a gene. Germline lookup yields CDR1 MNHEY and CDR2 SMNVEV (reference sequence). CDR3 length: 14 amino acids. The CDR3 protein is CASSQGGWYTEAFF. The CDR3 DNA sequence: TGTGCCAGCAGCCAGGGGGGGTGGTACACTGAAGCTTTCTTT.

The genes are TRBV5-1 and TRBJ1-1, with 8 nucleotides matching TRBD1. With 2 bases clipped from V and 5 bases from J, the junction kept 8 bases outside the gene matches. The germline V gene encodes CDR1 SGHRS and CDR2 YFSETQ. This CDR3 is 15 amino acids long. CDR3 DNA: TGCGCCAGCAGCTTCGGGAGACAGGGGAAGACTGAAGCTTTCTTT. Its translation is CASSFGRQGKTEAFF.

This chain links TRBV18 with TRBJ2-5, with 8 nucleotides matching TRBD1. Losses at the gene ends were 0 bases for V and 3 bases for J; bases not matched to a gene: 9. Germline CDR1 and CDR2: KGHSH and LQKENI. The CDR3 length is 17 residues. The CDR3 reads CASSPPSAGGQEETQYF. The CDR3 DNA sequence: TGTGCCAGCTCACCACCCTCGGCAGGGGGCCAAGAAGAGACCCAGTACTTC.

The CDR3 spells CASSLTQGSGEKLFF. The CDR3 DNA sequence: TGTGCCAGCAGCTTGACACAGGGGAGTGGTGAAAAACTGTTTTTT. This sequence joins TRBV5-4 and TRBJ1-4; TRBD1 aligns across 7 bases. Germline V gene data show CDR1 as SGHNT and CDR2 as YYREEE (reference sequence). The V gene end was trimmed by 1 base and the J gene end by 7 bases; junction bases not matched to a gene: 7. The CDR3 length is 15 residues.

The chain has TRBV2 and TRBJ2-7, with a weak D call TRBD1 (6 bases). Trimming removed 5 bases at V and 6 bases at J, with 14 bases between. Per the germline V gene, CDR1 is SNHLY and CDR2 is FYNNEI. CDR3 length equals 13 residues. This chain's CDR3 is CASSTSMGAEQYF. DNA for the CDR3: TGTGCCAGCAGTACCTCGATGGGGGCCGAGCAGTACTTC.

The chain couples TRBV4-1 to TRBJ2-1; 10 bases are shared with TRBD1. V shed 1 base and J 5 bases; nucleotides not matched to a gene: 8. Germline V gene sequence: CDR1 MGHRA, CDR2 YSYEKL. This CDR3 contains 17 residues. The CDR3: CASSQAPGQGRNNEQFF. The DNA of the CDR3 is TGCGCCAGCAGCCAAGCCCCGGGACAGGGGAGAAACAATGAGCAGTTCTTC.

The chain employs TRBV4-3 and TRBJ2-7, with D perhaps assigned TRBD1 or TRBD2 (5 bases each). The germline CDR1 and CDR2 sequences are LGHNA and YSLEER. Deletions cut 2 bases from V and 1 base from J, with 15 bases between. CDR3 length equals 16 residues. CDR3 in amino acids: CASSQLLGDGSYEQYF. The CDR3 nucleotides read TGCGCCAGCAGCCAATTACTAGGGGATGGTTCCTACGAGCAGTACTTC.

The chain joins TRBV28 to TRBJ2-3; weak D call: TRBD2 (5 bases). This CDR3 has 15 amino acids. Germline V gives CDR1 MDHEN, CDR2 SYDVKM. The V gene lost 4 bases and the J gene lost 2 bases, with 13 bases spanning the gap. The CDR3 coding sequence is TGTGCCAGCAGTTGGATAGCGCGATCCACAGATACGCAGTATTTT. Its translation is CASSWIARSTDTQYF.

Remarks on this clone: The sample contains more than one DNA sequence encoding this CDR3. The chain has TRBV19 and TRBJ1-1; D remains unclear. The germline CDR1 and CDR2 sequences are LNHDA and SQIVND (reference sequence). The CDR3 length is 12 residues. Trimming stripped 0 bases from V and 1 base from J, with 0 bases between. CDR3 sequence: CASSIENTEAFF. DNA for the CDR3: TGTGCCAGTAGTATAGAGAACACTGAAGCTTTCTTT. The whole variable domain, remainder taken from reference TRBV19 and TRBJ1-1, is DGGITQSPKYLFRKEGQNVTLSCEQNLNHDAMYWYRQDPGQGLRLIYYSQIVNDFQKGDIAEGYSVSREKKESFPLTVTSAQKNPTAFYLCASSIENTEAFFGQGTRLTVV.

This chain connects TRBV4-1 to TRBJ2-5; tentative D call: TRBD2 (5 bases). Germline assignment: CDR1 MGHRA and CDR2 YSYEKL. V was trimmed by 3 bases and J by 5 bases, leaving 10 bases between them. The CDR3 is 13 residues long. CDR3 amino acids: CASSQEDRETQYF. DNA for the CDR3: TGCGCCAGCAGCCAGGAGGATCGGGAGACCCAGTACTTC.

The chain links TRBV4-3 to TRBJ2-7; D not certain. The CDR3 spans 16 residues. Germline CDR1 and CDR2: LGHNA and YSLEER. Trimming cost V 1 base and J 4 bases, with 17 bases left between them. The CDR3 region is CASSQVYGNSAYEQYF. CDR3 DNA sequence: TGCGCCAGCAGCCAAGTCTACGGTAATTCCGCGTACGAGCAGTACTTC.

This clone was counted only a few times. The same CDR3 can be traced to other DNA sequences in this sample. The chain couples TRBV27 to TRBJ1-2; D ambiguous. Germline V gene lookup returns CDR1 MNHEY and CDR2 SMNVEV (reference sequence). The V end lost 1 base, the J end lost 2 bases, and 5 bases lay between the germline ends. The CDR3 consists of 13 residues. CDR3 DNA sequence: TGTGCCAGCAGTTTATTGGGGAACTATGGCTACACCTTC. It yields the protein CASSLLGNYGYTF.

The chain recombines TRBV27 with TRBJ2-7; TRBD1 aligns across 8 bases. This CDR3 is built from 16 residues. Germline V gene lookup returns CDR1 MNHEY and CDR2 SMNVEV (reference sequence). V trimming: 5 bases; J trimming: 4 bases; junction bases outside the gene matches: 13. CDR3 sequence: CASSPSTGEILYEQYF. For the CDR3, the DNA is TGTGCCAGCAGTCCTTCGACAGGGGAAATTCTTTACGAGCAGTACTTC.

The chain employs TRBV9 and TRBJ2-7; D might be TRBD2 (6 bases). This CDR3 has 15 amino acids. CDR1 and CDR2 from the germline V gene are SGDLS and YYNGEE. V was shortened by 0 bases and J by 1 base, with 11 bases between the two germline ends. The CDR3 here is CASSVGYGLSYEQYF. The CDR3 coding sequence is TGTGCCAGCAGCGTAGGATACGGACTATCCTACGAGCAGTACTTC.

This CDR3 reads CASSYSSGLAGNIQYF. CDR3 sequence (DNA): TGTGCCAGCAGTTACTCGTCGGGACTAGCGGGAAACATTCAGTACTTC. The rearrangement uses TRBV6-5 and TRBJ2-4, with 12 bases fitting TRBD2. CDR3 length: 16 amino acids. The ends lost 0 bases at V and 6 bases at J; junction bases unmatched: 3. Germline CDR1 is MNHEY and CDR2 is SVGAGI.

The chain combines TRBV9 with TRBJ1-4; a possible D gene is TRBD1 (5 bases). Looked up from germline, CDR1 is SGDLS and CDR2 is YYNGEE. Trimming took off 6 bases at V and 7 bases at J, with 19 bases between the two ends. This CDR3 region has 15 residues. The DNA for the CDR3 is TGTGCCAGCAACTTAGCCGGGGGATCGGGTGAAAAACTGTTTTTT. Its translation is CASNLAGGSGEKLFF. Together with reference TRBV9 and TRBJ1-4, the CDR3 gives the full variable domain: DSGVTQTPKHLITATGQRVTLRCSPRSGDLSVYWYQQSLDQGLQFLIQYYNGEERAKGNILERFSAQQFPDLHSELNLSSLELGDSALYFCASNLAGGSGEKLFFGSGTQLSVL.

The V and J genes are TRBV27 and TRBJ1-1, with D unclear. Germline CDR1 is MNHEY and CDR2 is SMNVEV (reference sequence). V lost 2 bases to trimming and J lost 2 bases, with 12 bases between them. The CDR3 loop spans 15 amino acids. The CDR3 DNA follows: TGTGCCAGCAGTTTAACTGTCGGCCGAAACACTGAAGCTTTCTTT. It translates to CASSLTVGRNTEAFF.

J is TRBJ1-6 and V is TRBV9; TRBD1 is a possible D gene (5 bases). This CDR3 has 15 amino acids. Germline CDR1 is SGDLS and CDR2 is YYNGEE. Trimming removed 4 bases at V and 2 bases at J, with 10 bases between. Here the CDR3 DNA reads TGTGCCAGCAGCCCTTCAGGGACCTATAATTCACCCCTCCACTTT. The encoded protein is CASSPSGTYNSPLHF. The whole variable domain, filled in from reference TRBV9 and TRBJ1-6, reads DSGVTQTPKHLITATGQRVTLRCSPRSGDLSVYWYQQSLDQGLQFLIQYYNGEERAKGNILERFSAQQFPDLHSELNLSSLELGDSALYFCASSPSGTYNSPLHFGNGTRLTVT.

To note about this clone: The sample carries other DNA sequences with the same CDR3. The chain combines TRBV5-1 with TRBJ2-7; D might be TRBD1 (6 bases). The CDR3 has 13 amino acids. Per the germline V gene, CDR1 is SGHRS and CDR2 is YFSETQ. Deletions cut 1 base from V and 3 bases from J, with 8 bases between. Here the CDR3 DNA reads TGCGCCAGCAGCTTGTTGGACAGCTACGAGCAGTACTTC. Amino acid sequence: CASSLLDSYEQYF.

CDR3 in amino acids: CASGLGIGQISTDTQYF. CDR3 in DNA: TGTGCTAGTGGTTTAGGAATTGGACAGATTAGCACAGATACGCAGTATTTT. The chain recombines TRBV12-5 with TRBJ2-3, with D possibly being TRBD1 (6 bases). The CDR3 covers 17 residues. The germline V and J ends were trimmed by 3 bases and 0 bases, with 16 bases remaining between them. Germline V gene sequence: CDR1 LGHNT, CDR2 FRNRAP. The full variable domain, in which reference TRBV12-5 and TRBJ2-3 provide the parts outside the CDR3, is DARVTQTPRHKVTEMGQEVTMRCQPILGHNTVFWYRQTMMQGLELLAYFRNRAPLDDSGMPKDRFSAEMPDATLATLKIQPSEPRDSAVYFCASGLGIGQISTDTQYFGPGTRLTVL.

The genes are TRBV5-4 and TRBJ1-1; D gene uncertain. Trimming took off 4 bases at V and 5 bases at J, with 15 bases between the two ends. Germline-derived CDR1 and CDR2 are SGHNT and YYREEE (reference sequence). The CDR3 extends over 14 amino acids. The CDR3 reads CASSLHWGGTEAFF. The CDR3 DNA follows: TGTGCCAGCAGCCTGCATTGGGGAGGGACTGAAGCTTTCTTT.

J is TRBJ2-6 and V is TRBV2; D tentatively fits TRBD1 or TRBD2 (6 bases each). This CDR3 is built from 14 residues. Germline V CDR1 and CDR2: SNHLY, FYNNEI. Trimming left V 3 bases short and J 11 bases short, with 14 bases between. CDR3 in amino acids: CASSEMGGPDVLTF. In nucleotides, the CDR3 is TGTGCCAGCAGTGAGATGGGGGGCCCCGACGTCCTGACTTTC.

On this clone: Other DNA sequences from this sample encode an identical CDR3 as well. The chain is built from TRBV9 and TRBJ1-6; the match to TRBD1 covers 7 bases. After removal of 0 bases from V and 7 bases from J, the junction contained 4 bases not matched to a gene. Germline V gene lookup returns CDR1 SGDLS and CDR2 YYNGEE. The CDR3 extends over 15 amino acids. The CDR3 DNA follows: TGTGCCAGCAGCGTAGCAGGGACAGTCAATTCACCCCTCCACTTT. This sequence encodes CASSVAGTVNSPLHF.

This chain connects TRBV5-6 to TRBJ1-3; TRBD1 is a possible D gene (6 bases). The germline V gene encodes CDR1 SGHDT and CDR2 YYEEEE. Trimming took 2 bases from V and 1 from J, leaving 16 bases between them. The CDR3 runs 17 residues. CDR3: CASSFGNRAPSGNTIYF. The CDR3 DNA reads as TGTGCCAGCAGCTTCGGTAACAGGGCCCCTTCTGGAAACACCATATATTTT.

V usage is TRBV2 and J usage is TRBJ2-7; maybe TRBD1 (6 bases). Trimming stripped 3 bases from V and 2 bases from J, with 11 bases between. This CDR3 is built from 14 residues. Germline loops: CDR1 SNHLY, CDR2 FYNNEI. The CDR3 DNA is TGTGCCAGCAGTGAGCGAGGGGGACCCTACGAGCAGTACTTC. Translation gives CASSERGGPYEQYF.

V usage is TRBV20-1 and J usage is TRBJ2-7; TRBD2 might be the D (6 bases). The CDR3 loop spans 11 amino acids. The germline V gene has CDR1 DFQATT and CDR2 SNEGSKA (reference sequence). Trimming took 8 bases from V and 8 from J, leaving 16 bases between them. CDR3 coding DNA: TGCAGTATTTATAGCGGCGTCAAGCAGTACTTC. Translating it yields CSIYSGVKQYF.

V gene TRBV6-5 combines with J gene TRBJ2-7; D is undetermined. V was pared by 5 bases and J by 2 bases, with 10 bases between. This CDR3 region has 13 residues. Germline values: CDR1 MNHEY, CDR2 SVGAGI. Here the CDR3 DNA reads TGTGCCAGCAGTCCCACGACGGCCTACGAGCAGTACTTC. Protein product: CASSPTTAYEQYF.

V and J are TRBV27 and TRBJ1-5; D is possibly TRBD1 (5 bases). Germline V gene lookup returns CDR1 MNHEY and CDR2 SMNVEV (reference sequence). The CDR3 loop spans 23 amino acids. Trimming took off 3 bases at V and 5 bases at J, with 38 bases between the two ends. The CDR3 coding sequence is TGTGCCAGCAGTTTGATGAGGGCCAGGGCTAGATTCCACCGCTTATCAGATGATCAGCCCCAGCATTTT. Protein product: CASSLMRARARFHRLSDDQPQHF.

The chain combines TRBV2 with TRBJ2-7, with 10 bases matching TRBD1. CDR1 SNHLY and CDR2 FYNNEI come from the germline V gene. CDR3 size: 15 residues. After removal of 8 bases from V and 1 base from J, the junction contained 8 bases not matched to a gene. The CDR3 sequence is CASGRWTGGSYEQYF. The CDR3 region has the DNA TGTGCCAGCGGACGTTGGACAGGGGGTTCCTACGAGCAGTACTTC.

V usage is TRBV11-2 and J usage is TRBJ1-3; D uncertain. CDR3 length: 17 residues. Germline CDR1 SGHAT, CDR2 FQNNGV. Trimming left V 1 base short and J 3 bases short, with 16 bases between. CDR3 bases: TGTGCCAGCAGCTTAGGTCGGCTCGTGTCGTATGGAAACACCATATATTTT. This encodes CASSLGRLVSYGNTIYF.

Concerning this clone itself: Additional DNA sequences in this sample encode the identical CDR3. This chain uses TRBV7-9 with TRBJ2-7, with D possibly TRBD2 on 6 matching bases. V lost 3 bases and J 4 bases, leaving 10 bases between the germline ends. Germline CDR1 is SEHNR and CDR2 is FQNEAQ (reference sequence). The CDR3 has 13 residues. CDR3 residues: CASSLGGTYEQYF. The DNA of the CDR3 is TGTGCCAGCAGCTTGGGGGGTACGTACGAGCAGTACTTC.

This chain links TRBV6-5 with TRBJ2-7, with D unresolved. The V gene lost 4 bases and the J gene lost 2 bases, with 12 bases spanning the gap. In germline, CDR1 is MNHEY, CDR2 SVGAGI. The CDR3 has 14 residues. CDR3 region: CASSSPRSTYEQYF. CDR3 nucleotides: TGTGCCAGCAGTTCCCCTAGAAGCACCTACGAGCAGTACTTC.